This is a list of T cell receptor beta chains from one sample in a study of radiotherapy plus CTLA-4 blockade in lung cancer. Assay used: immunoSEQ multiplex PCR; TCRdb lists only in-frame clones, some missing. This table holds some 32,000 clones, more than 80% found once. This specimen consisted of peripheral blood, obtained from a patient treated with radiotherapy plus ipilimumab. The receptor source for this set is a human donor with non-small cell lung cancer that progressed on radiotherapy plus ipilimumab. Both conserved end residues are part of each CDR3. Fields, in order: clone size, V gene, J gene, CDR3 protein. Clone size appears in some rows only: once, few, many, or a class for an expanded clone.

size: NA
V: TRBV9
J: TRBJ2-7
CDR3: CASSVVWDNSYEQYF

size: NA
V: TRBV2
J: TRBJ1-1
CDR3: CASSEIREAFF

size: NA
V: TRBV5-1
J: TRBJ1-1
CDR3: CASSLGGMNTEAFF

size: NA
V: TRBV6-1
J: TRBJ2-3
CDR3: CASSEQSGRSDTQYF

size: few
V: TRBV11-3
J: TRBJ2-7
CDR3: CASSAGGFPSYEQYF

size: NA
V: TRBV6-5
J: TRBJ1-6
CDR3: CASSSNPGLYNSPLHF

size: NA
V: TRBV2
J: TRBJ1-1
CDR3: CASSARQMNTEAFF

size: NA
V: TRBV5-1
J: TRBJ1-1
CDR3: CASSLGEGIGTGTEAFF

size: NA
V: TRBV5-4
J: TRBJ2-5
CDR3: CASTLGPSGGPQETQYF

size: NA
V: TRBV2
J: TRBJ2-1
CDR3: CASSGQPISYNEQFF

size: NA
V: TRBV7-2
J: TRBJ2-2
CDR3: CASSRMQGADTGELFF

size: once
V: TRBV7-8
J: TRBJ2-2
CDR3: CASSPRQGGSGELFF

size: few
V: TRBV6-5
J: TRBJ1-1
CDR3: CASSLRGNTEAFF

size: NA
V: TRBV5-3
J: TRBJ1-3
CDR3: CARSRSGYSGNTIYF

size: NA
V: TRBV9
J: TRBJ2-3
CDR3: CASSVFPNTDTQYF

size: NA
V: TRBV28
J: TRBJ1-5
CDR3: CASSFTYTGGNQPQHF

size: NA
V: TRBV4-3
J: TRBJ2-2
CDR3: CASSQDVITAGELFF

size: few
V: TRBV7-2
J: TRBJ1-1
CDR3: CASSWVVGGGAFF

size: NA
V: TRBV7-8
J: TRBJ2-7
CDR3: CASSPGQQSYEQYF

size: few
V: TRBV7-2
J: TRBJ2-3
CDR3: CASSTGTSGTQYF

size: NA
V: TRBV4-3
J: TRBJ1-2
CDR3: CASSDDRAGGYTF

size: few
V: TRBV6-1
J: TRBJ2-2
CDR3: CASRTSDTGELFF

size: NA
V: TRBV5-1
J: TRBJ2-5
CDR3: CASSLVGTGGETQYF

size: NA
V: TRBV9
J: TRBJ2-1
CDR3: CASSGDSPSYNEQFF

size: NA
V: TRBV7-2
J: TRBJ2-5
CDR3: CASSLARGQGGETQYF

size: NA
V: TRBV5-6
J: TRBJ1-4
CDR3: CASSLKGTGNEKLFF

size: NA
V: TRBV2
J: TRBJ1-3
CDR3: CASITGGSGNTIYF

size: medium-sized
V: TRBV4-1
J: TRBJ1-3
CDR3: CASSERETANTIYF

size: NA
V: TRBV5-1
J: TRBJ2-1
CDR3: CASSPGGVYNEQFF

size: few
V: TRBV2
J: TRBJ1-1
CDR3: CASGRQGNTEAFF

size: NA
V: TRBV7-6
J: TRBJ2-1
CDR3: CASSPGTLLNNEQFF

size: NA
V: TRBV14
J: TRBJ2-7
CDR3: CASSPFPGGPYEQYF

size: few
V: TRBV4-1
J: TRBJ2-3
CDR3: CASSPGTGNPTDTQYF

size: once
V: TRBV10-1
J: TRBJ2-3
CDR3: CASSERRLGRGDTQYF

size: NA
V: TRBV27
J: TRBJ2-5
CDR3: CASRPGDSQETQYF

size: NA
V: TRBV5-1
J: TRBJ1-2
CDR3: CASSLVPEDYGYTF

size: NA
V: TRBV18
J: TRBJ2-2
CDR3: CASSRPTGTTNTGELFF

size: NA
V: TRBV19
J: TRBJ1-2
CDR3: CASSQGANYGYTF

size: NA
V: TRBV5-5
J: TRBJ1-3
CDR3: CASSSSGISGNTIYF

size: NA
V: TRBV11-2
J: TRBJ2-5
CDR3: CASSLVTGSPQETQYF

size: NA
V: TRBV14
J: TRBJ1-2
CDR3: CASSHRKGFKEDYGYTF

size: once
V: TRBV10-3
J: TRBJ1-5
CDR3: CAISPDRAGAPQHF

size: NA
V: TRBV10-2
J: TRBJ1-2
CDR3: CASRRTTGNYGYTF

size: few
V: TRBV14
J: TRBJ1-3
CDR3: CASSQDHSGNTIYF

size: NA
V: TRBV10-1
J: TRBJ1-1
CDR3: CASSALGNTEAFF

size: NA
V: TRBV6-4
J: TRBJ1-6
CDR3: CASRDSHGTPLHF

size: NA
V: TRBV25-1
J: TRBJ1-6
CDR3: CASSETEVPSYNSPLHF

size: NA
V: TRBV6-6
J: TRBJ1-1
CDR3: CASKRIQGYTEAFF

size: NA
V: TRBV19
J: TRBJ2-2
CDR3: CASSTSGLAGGLGELFF

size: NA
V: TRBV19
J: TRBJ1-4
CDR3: CASSPGWDRGLNEKLFF